This TCR beta chain is drawn from a study of blood T cell repertoires in COVID-19 (TCRdb year 2020). With regard to the full study: Samples covering the acute and convalescent phases of COVID-19 were provided by collaborators in the United States, Italy and Spain. The dataset comprised deeply sampled blood TCRbeta repertoires from subjects exposed to, actively infected with, or recovered from COVID-19. Samples came from the ongoing ImmuneRACE study (first 160 participants) plus 1,254 subjects from 6 global collaborators. The repertoires were made available in a free public database intended to serve as a resource for research on the immune response to SARS-CoV-2. Nearly every sample came with metadata listing a de-identified subject ID, COVID-19 status, age in years and sex. The prospective study material was composed of cDNA or gDNA derived from T cells, B-cell-depleted T cells, or PBMCs. HLA class I and class II types, where available, came from metadata supplied by the sample provider rather than from assay-based typing. The research as a whole found: The quantity of clinical and demographic metadata differed by source and by participant and was supplied without curation.

TCRbeta CDR3 regions were amplified from genomic DNA using the immunoSEQ Assay, a bias-controlled multiplex PCR. From the authors' description of their analysis: The number of nucleated cells in each sample was estimated from the amplification of reference gene primers within the assay. Sequence reads were collapsed and filtered to measure the absolute abundance of every unique TCRbeta CDR3 rearrangement. For each sample, productive Simpson clonality was calculated as the square root of Simpson's diversity index over productive rearrangements. The clones in this table, taken by TCRdb from immuneACCESS, are in-frame only. Not every clone is retained; where verified, under half of the shortfall comes from an unresolved V gene, and the cause of the rest is unknown. V, J and clone size were drawn from that table, and D and trimming were deduced from the DNA. The sample table shows about 150,000 clones, and just under 80% are seen once. Jointly, the top ten make up approximately 15% of the sample.

Each collaborating institution followed its own protocols to collect whole blood in K2EDTA tubes. For TCRbeta analysis, collaborator samples were shipped as frozen whole blood, as isolated PBMCs, or as DNA extracted from either sample type. A word on this clone: Its cognate antigen has yet to be identified. The input lacks base qualities; no much larger clone sits a single base away.

Unmatched junction bases come to 7, with V trimmed by 8 bases and J by 0 bases. The germline V gene supplies CDR1 SNHLY and CDR2 FYNNEI. The CDR3 starts with the cysteine, ends with the phenylalanine, and has 14 residues. Left in the record is the CDR3 DNA by itself, 42 bases read in frame from the first base. Material for sequencing was peripheral blood. This receptor was obtained from a woman of 80 years or more with acute or convalescent COVID-19. In this chain, TRBV2 is recombined with TRBJ2-7, with 7 bases matching TRBD2. The CDR3 corresponds to CASGGREPSYEQYF. The bases are TGTGCCAGCGGAGGGCGGGAGCCCTCCTACGAGCAGTACTTC. Full variable domain (CDR3 extended with the reference TRBV2 and TRBJ2-7 proteins): EPEVTQTPSHQVTQMGQEVILRCVPISNHLYFYWYRQILGQKVEFLVSFYNNEISEKSEIFDDQFSVERPDGSNFTLKIRSTKLEDSAMYFCASGGREPSYEQYFGPGTRLTVT.